These T cell receptor beta chains were read from a single sample in a study of shared clonotypes between healthy human individuals. Repertoires were generated with immunoSEQ multiplex PCR, while TCRdb's copy carries only in-frame clones and drops some. This table has approximately 740,000 clones, more than 85% appearing once. Material: naive CD8+ T cells sorted from blood. The receptor set was obtained from a man aged 30 to 39 in good health. The CDR3 runs from the conserved cysteine through the conserved F or W. D genes are given only for firm matches. The listing skips clone size in some rows; elsewhere it reads once, few, many or a size class.

v_gene	j_gene	d_gene	abundance	CDR3nt	CDR3aa
TRBV11-1	TRBJ1-1	TRBD1	once	TGTGCCAGCAGCTTAGCGTTTCAGGACAGGGAGGACACTGAAGCTTTCTTT	CASSLAFQDREDTEAFF
TRBV28	TRBJ2-7	NA	NA	TGTGCCACCAATTCCCACAGGGTGTCCTACGAGCAGTACTTC	CATNSHRVSYEQYF
TRBV27	TRBJ2-7	TRBD1	NA	TGTGCCAGCAGTTCCCCAGGGGACAGCTCCAGCGAGCAGTACTTC	CASSSPGDSSSEQYF
TRBV2	TRBJ2-3	NA	once	TGTGCCAGCAGACCGAGGACAGTGCGCACAGATACGCAGTATTTT	CASRPRTVRTDTQYF
TRBV9	TRBJ1-5	NA	few	TGTGCCAGCAGCGTAGGCGGGTATAGCAATCAGCCCCAGCATTTT	CASSVGGYSNQPQHF
TRBV5-1	TRBJ2-7	TRBD1	NA	TGCGCCAGCAGCTTGGATCCCGGGACAGTTTTTATCGAGCAGTACTTC	CASSLDPGTVFIEQYF
TRBV9	TRBJ1-2	NA	NA	TGTGCCAGCAGCGTAGGGGCAGAAGCCGGCAACTATGGCTACACCTTC	CASSVGAEAGNYGYTF
TRBV11-2	TRBJ2-3	TRBD1	NA	TGTGCCAGCAGCTCCACAGGGGGCGCGGGAGATACGCAGTATTTT	CASSSTGGAGDTQYF
TRBV27	TRBJ2-7	TRBD1	NA	TGTGCCAGCAGTTTATTAGGGGACAGGTCCTACGAGCAGTACTTC	CASSLLGDRSYEQYF
TRBV7-9	TRBJ1-1	NA	once	TGTGCCAGCAGCCCCAGGGGGAACACTGAAGCTTTCTTT	CASSPRGNTEAFF
TRBV27	TRBJ1-1	NA	NA	TGTGCCAGCAGTTTATTAGGGGGGCCGGTCGCTGAAGCTTTCTTT	CASSLLGGPVAEAFF
TRBV5-5	TRBJ1-3	NA	NA	TGTGCCAGCAGCTTGGACAGGGTTGGAAACACCATATATTTT	CASSLDRVGNTIYF
TRBV5-6	TRBJ2-7	TRBD1	once	TGTGCCAGCAGCTTGGCGCGCGGGACAGGGGCAAGTGAGCAGTACTTC	CASSLARGTGASEQYF
TRBV10-1	TRBJ2-3	TRBD1	NA	TGCGCCAGCAGTGAGGGGACAGGGAAGACGCTGGGCACAGATACGCAGTATTTT	CASSEGTGKTLGTDTQYF